Below, 3 T cell receptor beta chains from the same sample are listed, as sequenced in a study of blood T cell repertoires in COVID-19. TCRdb keeps only in-frame clones here, not all; method: immunoSEQ multiplex PCR. This table has roughly 120,000 clones, roughly 84% appearing once. Source material: peripheral blood. The receptor set was obtained from a woman between 45 and 65 years old with acute or convalescent COVID-19.

CDR3 sequence: CASSPTGSYYGYTF. The CDR3 DNA reads TGTGCCAGCAGTCCGACAGGGTCTTACTATGGCTACACCTTC. The chain recombines TRBV6-5 with TRBJ1-2, with 7 bases aligning to TRBD1. CDR1 and CDR2 from the germline V gene are MNHEY and SVGAGI. Losses at the gene ends were 5 bases for V and 3 bases for J; bases not matched to a gene: 6. This CDR3 has 14 residues.

This CDR3 reads CASSERTSGNNEQFF. CDR3 DNA sequence: TGTGCCAGCAGTGAACGGACTAGCGGGAACAATGAGCAGTTCTTC. The chain couples TRBV2 to TRBJ2-1, with 12 bases identical to TRBD2. Germline values: CDR1 SNHLY, CDR2 FYNNEI. This CDR3 has 15 amino acids. V shed 2 bases, J shed 5 bases, and the junction held 1 base outside the gene matches.

This sequence joins TRBV5-1 and TRBJ2-2; tentative D call: TRBD1 (5 bases). Trimming pared 1 base from V and 0 bases from J, leaving 7 bases between. This CDR3 comprises 15 residues. Looked up from germline, CDR1 is SGHRS and CDR2 is YFSETQ. The chain's CDR3 is CASSLLQANTGELFF. CDR3 DNA: TGCGCCAGCAGCTTGTTACAGGCGAACACCGGGGAGCTGTTTTTT.